This T cell receptor beta chain was observed in a study of shared clonotypes between healthy human individuals. General study results and limits: Non-shared clonotypes had lower generation probabilities than those shared by all four donors. The sharing of 4.5% to 6.5% of naive CD4 clonotypes was seen across several donors.

Trimming shortened V by 0 bases and J by 6 bases, and 4 bases separated the two germline ends. This CDR3 contains 12 residues. Germline values: CDR1 ENHRY, CDR2 SYGVKD. The authors split each subset's genomic DNA evenly across several immunoSEQ plates. Generated by immunoSEQ multiplex PCR, the TCRdb table keeps only in-frame clones and is missing some. The sample lists about 990,000 clones; roughly 74% were seen once. Concerning this clone: No antigen is known for it. Other DNA sequences in the same sample also yield this CDR3.

This TCR came from a man between 18 and 29 years old in good health. Some clones in this sample may be carry-over from other donors' samples. Material: memory CD4+ T cells from PBMCs. Subset of the sample: CD45RA-negative fraction. The gene calls are TRBV10-3 and TRBJ2-3, with no clear D. CDR3 amino acids: CAISESADTQYF. In DNA form, the CDR3 reads TGTGCCATCAGTGAGTCGGCGGATACGCAGTATTTT.